What follows is one T cell receptor (beta chain) and its context. The data belong to a study of T cell clones after liver transplantation. As for the study in general: HCV positivity affected three of eight recipients; the rest lacked autoimmune or viral indications.

Per germline, CDR1 LNHDA and CDR2 SQIVND (reference sequence). The CDR3 totals 14 residues. V lost 4 bases and J lost 0, with 6 bases in between. The method was immunoSEQ multiplex PCR; TCRdb's version includes in-frame clones alone and lacks a portion of them. The data show some 70,000 clones, roughly 80% seen once. The chain is built from TRBV19 and TRBJ2-2; D gene ambiguous. The sequence was obtained from a human donor who received a liver transplant. The specimen was CD4+ T cells from blood, collected before liver transplant. The CDR3 DNA follows: TGTGCCAGTAGTAGCCGTGCGAACACCGGGGAGCTGTTTTTT. It yields the protein CASSSRANTGELFF.